This T cell receptor (beta chain) was profiled in a study of OX40 agonist ivuxolimab in advanced cancers. Study-wide background: Prior anti-PD-1, anti-PD-L1 or anti-CTLA-4 therapy was allowed; 40% had some.

Sequencing used immunoSEQ multiplex PCR; TCRdb keeps in-frame clones, though not all of them. The repertoire holds 13,000 or so clones, with about 80% as singletons. Notes on this clone: Its antigen is not identified.

Germline V gene sequence: CDR1 MDHEN, CDR2 SYDVKM. The CDR3 is made up of 14 amino acids. V lost 3 bases, J lost 3 bases, and 12 bases lay in between. Study outcomes and limitations: The study did not work out the antigen specificity of the expanded peripheral T cells. Among some nonresponders, normalized T-cell clonal expansion was also low.

The sequence derives from an adult with an advanced solid tumor such as melanoma, head and neck, liver or kidney cancer. Sequencing was performed on CD4+ or CD8+ T cells sorted from blood, taken in a trial of the OX40 agonist ivuxolimab. The chain carries TRBV28 and TRBJ2-7; maybe TRBD1 (6 bases). The CDR3 spells CASSFGQRYYEQYF. For the CDR3, the DNA is TGTGCCAGCAGTTTCGGACAGAGATACTACGAGCAGTACTTC.